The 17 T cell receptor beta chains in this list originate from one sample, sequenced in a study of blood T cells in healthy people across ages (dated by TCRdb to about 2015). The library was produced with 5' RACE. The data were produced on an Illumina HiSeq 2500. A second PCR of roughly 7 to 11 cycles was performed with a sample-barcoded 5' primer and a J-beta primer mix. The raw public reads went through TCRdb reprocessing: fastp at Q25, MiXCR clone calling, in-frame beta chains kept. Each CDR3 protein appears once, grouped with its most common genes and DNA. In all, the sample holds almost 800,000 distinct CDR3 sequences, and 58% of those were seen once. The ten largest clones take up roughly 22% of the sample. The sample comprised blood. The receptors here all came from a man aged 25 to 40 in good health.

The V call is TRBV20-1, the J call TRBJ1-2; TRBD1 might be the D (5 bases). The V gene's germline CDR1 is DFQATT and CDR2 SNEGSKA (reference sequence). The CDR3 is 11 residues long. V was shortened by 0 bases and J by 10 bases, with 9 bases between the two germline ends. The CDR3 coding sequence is TGCAGTGCTAGAGATAAGGGGAACTACACCTTC. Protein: CSARDKGNYTF.

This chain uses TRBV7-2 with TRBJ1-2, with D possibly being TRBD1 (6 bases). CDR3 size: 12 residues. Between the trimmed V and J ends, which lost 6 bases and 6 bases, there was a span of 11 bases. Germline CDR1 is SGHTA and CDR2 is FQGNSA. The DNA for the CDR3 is TGTGCCAGCAGTCTACAGGGTAATGGCTACACCTTC. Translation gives CASSLQGNGYTF.

CDR3 DNA: TGTGCCAGCAGCTATGCAGGTGAGCAGTTCTTC. Translating it yields CASSYAGEQFF. This rearrangement joins TRBV5-4 to TRBJ2-1; D is uncertain. Germline CDR1 SGHNT, CDR2 YYREEE (reference sequence). This CDR3 has 11 residues. The germline V and J ends were trimmed by 3 bases and 9 bases, with 7 bases remaining between them.

The CDR3 bases are TGTGCCAGCAGCCAAGTTCAGGGCCAAGGCTACACCTTC. Its translation: CASSQVQGQGYTF. The V gene is TRBV14, the J gene TRBJ1-2, with D possibly being TRBD1 (5 bases). Germline V gene data show CDR1 as SGHDN and CDR2 as FVKESK. Deletions cut 1 base from V and 8 bases from J, with 11 bases between. This CDR3 has 13 residues.

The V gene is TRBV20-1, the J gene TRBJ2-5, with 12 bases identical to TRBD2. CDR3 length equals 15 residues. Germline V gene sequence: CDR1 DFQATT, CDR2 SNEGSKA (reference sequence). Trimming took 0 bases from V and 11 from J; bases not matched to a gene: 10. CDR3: CSARDRLAGARVQYF. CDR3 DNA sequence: TGCAGTGCTAGAGACAGACTAGCGGGAGCACGAGTGCAGTACTTC.

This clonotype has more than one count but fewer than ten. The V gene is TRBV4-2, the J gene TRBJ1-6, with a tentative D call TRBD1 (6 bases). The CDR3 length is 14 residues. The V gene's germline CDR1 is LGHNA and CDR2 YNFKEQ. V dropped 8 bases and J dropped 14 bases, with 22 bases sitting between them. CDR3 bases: TGTGCCAGCCGGGAGGCAGGGGAGGATAGGGCCCTCCACTTT. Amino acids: CASREAGEDRALHF.

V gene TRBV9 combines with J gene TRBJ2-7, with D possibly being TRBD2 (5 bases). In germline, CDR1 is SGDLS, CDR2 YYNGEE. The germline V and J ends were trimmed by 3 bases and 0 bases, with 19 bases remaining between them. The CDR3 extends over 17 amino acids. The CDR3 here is CASSAHVEARSSYEQYF. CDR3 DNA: TGTGCCAGCAGCGCCCATGTGGAGGCGCGGAGCTCCTACGAGCAGTACTTC.

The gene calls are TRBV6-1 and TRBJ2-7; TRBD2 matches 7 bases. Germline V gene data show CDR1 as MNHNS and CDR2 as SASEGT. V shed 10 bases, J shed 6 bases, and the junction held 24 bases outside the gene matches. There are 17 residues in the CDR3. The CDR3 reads CATFNAILGLVGGEQYF. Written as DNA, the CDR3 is TGTGCCACCTTCAACGCAATCCTAGGACTAGTAGGAGGCGAGCAGTACTTC.

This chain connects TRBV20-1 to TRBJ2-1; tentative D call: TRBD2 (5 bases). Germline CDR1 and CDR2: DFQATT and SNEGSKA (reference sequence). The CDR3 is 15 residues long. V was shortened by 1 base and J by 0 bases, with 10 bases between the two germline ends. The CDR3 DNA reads TGCAGTGCTAGAGGGATAGACTACTCCTACAATGAGCAGTTCTTC. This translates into CSARGIDYSYNEQFF.

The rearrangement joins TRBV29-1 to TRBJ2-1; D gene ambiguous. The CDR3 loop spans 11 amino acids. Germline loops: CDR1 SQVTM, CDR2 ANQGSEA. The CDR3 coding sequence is TGCATCTGTTTGTCCTACAATGAGCAGTTCTTC. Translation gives CICLSYNEQFF.

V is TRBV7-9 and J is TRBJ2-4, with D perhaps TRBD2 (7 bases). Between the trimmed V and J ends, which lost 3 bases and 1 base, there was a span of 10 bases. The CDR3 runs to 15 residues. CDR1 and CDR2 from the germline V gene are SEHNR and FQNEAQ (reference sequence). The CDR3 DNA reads TGTGCCAGCAGCTTCCGGGGGGCGGCCAAAAACATTCAGTACTTC. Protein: CASSFRGAAKNIQYF. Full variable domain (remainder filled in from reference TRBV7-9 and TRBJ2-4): DTGVSQNPRHKITKRGQNVTFRCDPISEHNRLYWYRQTLGQGPEFLTYFQNEAQLEKSRLLSDRFSAERPKGSFSTLEIQRTEQGDSAMYLCASSFRGAAKNIQYFGAGTRLSVL.

DNA for the CDR3: TGTGCCAGCAGCTTGCCGGGGCCCTATGGCTACACCTTC. Its translation: CASSLPGPYGYTF. This chain uses TRBV7-2 with TRBJ1-2, with D possibly TRBD1 on 5 matching bases. V lost 3 bases, J lost 4 bases, and 9 bases lay in between. From germline, CDR1 is SGHTA and CDR2 FQGNSA. The CDR3 consists of 13 residues.

The CDR3 bases are TGCAGTGCTTTCTCGGGACAGGGTGACGAGCAGTACTTC. It specifies CSAFSGQGDEQYF. The V and J genes are TRBV20-1 and TRBJ2-4; the match to TRBD1 covers 9 bases. TRBJ2-7 explains the end of the DNA better; the J call may be wrong. Germline CDR1 reads DFQATT; CDR2 reads SNEGSKA (reference sequence). The CDR3 length is 13 residues.

The CDR3, as DNA: TGCAGTGCTAGAGTAATTGAGGGGGTCAACTATGGCTACACCTTC. It codes for CSARVIEGVNYGYTF. The rearrangement links TRBV20-1 to TRBJ1-2, with a possible D match to TRBD1 (6 bases). The V gene lost 1 base and the J gene lost 2 bases, with 14 bases spanning the gap. The V gene's germline CDR1 is DFQATT and CDR2 SNEGSKA (reference sequence). The CDR3 has 15 residues.

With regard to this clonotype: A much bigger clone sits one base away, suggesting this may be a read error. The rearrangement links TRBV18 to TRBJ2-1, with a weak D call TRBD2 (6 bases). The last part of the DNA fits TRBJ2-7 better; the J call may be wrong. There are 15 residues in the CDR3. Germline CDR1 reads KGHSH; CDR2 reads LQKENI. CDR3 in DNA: TGTGCCAGCTCACCGTACGGGAGCTCCTACAATGAGCAGTACTTC. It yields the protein CASSPYGSSYNEQYF.

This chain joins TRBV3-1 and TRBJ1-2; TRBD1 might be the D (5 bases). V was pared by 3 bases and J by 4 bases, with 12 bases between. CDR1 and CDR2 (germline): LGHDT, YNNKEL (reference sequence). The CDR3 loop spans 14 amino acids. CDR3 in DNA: TGTGCCAGCAGCCAGGGGGGGAACGTCTATGGCTACACCTTC. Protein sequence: CASSQGGNVYGYTF.

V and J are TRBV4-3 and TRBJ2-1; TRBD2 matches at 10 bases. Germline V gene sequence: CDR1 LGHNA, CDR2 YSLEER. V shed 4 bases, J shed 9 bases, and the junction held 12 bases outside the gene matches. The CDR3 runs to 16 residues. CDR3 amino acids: CASSRVGAGGWGEQFF. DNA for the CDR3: TGCGCCAGCAGCCGTGTTGGAGCGGGAGGGTGGGGTGAGCAGTTCTTC.